This passage covers 2 T cell receptor beta chains from one sample sequenced in a study of siplizumab effects on memory and regulatory T cells. TCRdb's table, derived via immunoSEQ multiplex PCR, lists solely in-frame clones and lacks some. The table shows just over 40,000 clones, with around 92% occurring only once. What was sequenced was naive CD4+ T cells sorted from blood. Every receptor here comes from a human donor in good health.

The V gene is TRBV18, the J gene TRBJ1-3; D might be TRBD1 (5 bases). The CDR3 spans 16 residues. Deletions cut 0 bases from V and 4 bases from J, with 13 bases between. Germline-derived CDR1 and CDR2 are KGHSH and LQKENI. The DNA for the CDR3 is TGTGCCAGCTCACCACCGGTTGGGGCGCGAGGAAACACCATATATTTT. It yields the protein CASSPPVGARGNTIYF.

The chain links TRBV18 to TRBJ2-3; D ambiguous. The CDR3 is made up of 15 amino acids. V lost 3 bases, J lost 2 bases, and 12 bases lay in between. CDR1 is KGHSH, CDR2 LQKENI, per germline. The CDR3 spells CASSPLTRNTDTQYF. For the CDR3, the DNA is TGTGCCAGCTCACCTCTCACCAGAAACACAGATACGCAGTATTTT.